Below are 2 T cell receptor beta chains sequenced from a single sample in a study of blood T cell repertoires in COVID-19. The repertoire was sequenced with immunoSEQ multiplex PCR; TCRdb's copy has only in-frame clones and lacks some. The sample has 35,000 to 45,000 clones; roughly 90% are singletons. Input material: peripheral blood. These receptors all stem from a man between 70 and 80 years old with active COVID-19.

The V call is TRBV5-1, the J call TRBJ1-2; TRBD1 agrees at 8 bases. Germline V gene data show CDR1 as SGHRS and CDR2 as YFSETQ. This CDR3 is built from 15 residues. Unmatched junction bases numbered 7, after V lost 2 bases and J lost 4 bases. CDR3 coding DNA: TGCGCCAGCAGCTTTCCAGGGGGCGAGGGCTATGGCTACACCTTC. It codes for CASSFPGGEGYGYTF.

This rearrangement joins TRBV18 to TRBJ1-2; D not resolved. V was shortened by 8 bases and J by 6 bases, with 13 bases between the two germline ends. The CDR3 is 12 residues long. From germline, CDR1 is KGHSH and CDR2 LQKENI. CDR3 region: CASRLWEDGYTF. The DNA for the CDR3 is TGTGCCAGCCGACTCTGGGAGGATGGCTACACCTTC.